The subject of this entry is one T cell receptor (beta chain). Its antigen is not identified. The junction does not match germline at one end; this may be a read error. This entry belongs to a study of Graves' ophthalmopathy and Graves' hyperthyroidism. There are 10 residues in the CDR3. Germline V lookup: CDR1 ENHRY, CDR2 SYGVKD. Included hyperthyroidism patients were aged 18 to 65 and newly diagnosed (under 2 months' duration). Among the exclusions were patients with other autoimmune diseases, uncontrolled infections, pregnancy or lactation. Clinical symptoms, serum thyroxine, TRAb, thyroid ultrasound and orbital computed tomography formed the basis of diagnosis. Study-wide results and caveats: The 13-signature model separated ophthalmopathy from stable hyperthyroidism at 85% to 90% sensitivity and roughly 80% specificity.

Amplifying from RNA transcripts, the study obtained TCR beta CDR3 regions. The authors performed first-round RT-PCR with HTBI primers and then a second-round multiplex PCR. TCRdb fed the multiplex PCR reads into MiXCR, producing one record per CDR3 protein. The table shows around 1.1 million distinct CDR3 sequences, with 35% to 40% occurring only once. The receptor's source is an adult man with Graves' hyperthyroidism. Sequencing was done on a sample of peripheral blood or thyroid tissue (not recorded which). This chain joins TRBV10-3 and TRBJ1-6, with D hard to call. DNA of the CDR3: TGTGCCATCAGTACCAGATCCCCGTGGTTT. Protein product: CAISTRSPWF.